One sample yielded the 11 T cell receptor beta chains listed below, sequenced in a study of blood T cell repertoires in COVID-19. Repertoires were generated with immunoSEQ multiplex PCR, while TCRdb's copy carries only in-frame clones and drops some. The data hold about 140,000 clones, with about 86% observed a single time. The specimen was peripheral blood. These receptors were taken from a woman aged 60 to 75 with acute or convalescent COVID-19.

This sequence joins TRBV2 and TRBJ2-4; 7 bases agree with TRBD1. Germline trimming cut 3 bases from V and 6 bases from J; bases unmatched to any gene: 8. The length of the CDR3 is 15 residues. Germline-derived CDR1 and CDR2 are SNHLY and FYNNEI. This chain's CDR3 is CASSEWAGQANIQYF. The CDR3 DNA reads TGTGCCAGCAGTGAGTGGGCCGGACAGGCAAACATTCAGTACTTC.

This clone was detected a few times. The chain links TRBV24-1 to TRBJ1-5; 7 nucleotides match TRBD1. Looked up from germline, CDR1 is KGHDR and CDR2 is SFDVKD. This CDR3 is 13 amino acids long. V shed 4 bases and J 11 bases; nucleotides not matched to a gene: 7. The CDR3 nucleotides are TGTGCCACCAGTGAAGGGACAGATCTGACCCAGCATTTT. Translating it yields CATSEGTDLTQHF.

The chain couples TRBV4-1 to TRBJ2-3; the match to TRBD1 covers 7 bases. V shed 0 bases and J 4 bases; nucleotides not matched to a gene: 7. The CDR3 is made up of 16 amino acids. Per the germline V gene, CDR1 is MGHRA and CDR2 is YSYEKL. In DNA, the CDR3 is TGCGCCAGCAGCCAAGATTCGACAGGGACCCCAGATACGCAGTATTTT. Encoded protein: CASSQDSTGTPDTQYF.

The rearrangement uses TRBV4-2 and TRBJ1-5, with TRBD1 matching 7 bases. The V gene end was trimmed by 4 bases and the J gene end by 11 bases; junction bases not matched to a gene: 14. This CDR3 spans 15 amino acids. Germline CDR1 is LGHNA and CDR2 is YNFKEQ. The CDR3 reads CASSPHRDSPGAQHF. The CDR3 nucleotides read TGTGCCAGCAGCCCCCACCGGGACAGTCCTGGGGCCCAGCATTTT.

J is TRBJ1-1 and V is TRBV6-5, with TRBD1 as a possible D gene (6 bases). This CDR3 is 15 amino acids long. Trimming stripped 0 bases from V and 0 bases from J, with 8 bases between. In germline, CDR1 is MNHEY, CDR2 SVGAGI. CDR3 sequence: CASSYSDSLNTEAFF. The CDR3 bases are TGTGCCAGCAGTTACTCGGACAGTTTGAACACTGAAGCTTTCTTT.

The table lists this clone with a count of one. Other DNA sequences in this specimen translate into the identical CDR3. This chain uses TRBV12-3 or TRBV12-4 with TRBJ2-7; D remains ambiguous. The V gene lost 4 bases and the J gene lost 4 bases, with 5 bases spanning the gap. The CDR3 loop spans 11 amino acids. CDR3 bases: TGTGCCAGCAGTTCCGCGTACGAGCAGTACTTC. Its translation: CASSSAYEQYF.

This clone occurred a few times. This sequence joins TRBV2 and TRBJ2-2, with D tentatively TRBD1 (8 bases). Germline V gene data show CDR1 as SNHLY and CDR2 as FYNNEI. The CDR3 extends over 16 amino acids. V gave up 5 bases and J gave up 3 bases, with 16 bases separating them. CDR3 sequence reads: CASSPDRGLYTGELFF. The CDR3 DNA is TGTGCCAGCAGTCCTGACAGGGGACTATACACCGGGGAGCTGTTTTTT.

The genes are TRBV6-6 and TRBJ2-5, with TRBD2 identical over 9 bases. The CDR3 contains 16 residues. Germline V CDR1 and CDR2: MNHNY, SVGAGI (reference sequence). V was pared by 5 bases and J by 10 bases, with 17 bases of the junction left unmatched. CDR3 sequence: CASSRPPLAGGEGQYF. The CDR3 DNA sequence: TGTGCCAGCAGTCGACCCCCACTAGCGGGTGGGGAAGGCCAGTACTTC.

CDR3 residues: CASSILAGSSYNEQFF. CDR3 coding DNA: TGTGCCAGTTCGATTCTAGCGGGATCCTCCTACAATGAGCAGTTCTTC. The genes are TRBV19 and TRBJ2-1, with TRBD2 matching 9 bases. The CDR3 length is 16 residues. Trimming took 8 bases from V and 0 from J; bases not matched to a gene: 8. Germline values: CDR1 LNHDA, CDR2 SQIVND (reference sequence).

J is TRBJ1-2 and V is TRBV27, with TRBD1 matching 7 bases. V dropped 6 bases and J dropped 0; count of bases not matched to a gene: 10. The CDR3 spans 16 residues. Germline V gene data show CDR1 as MNHEY and CDR2 as SMNVEV (reference sequence). The CDR3 DNA follows: TGTGCCAGCAGGGGGCAGGGGGGCCTACCTAACTATGGCTACACCTTC. This codes for CASRGQGGLPNYGYTF.

The chain joins TRBV7-2 to TRBJ2-7, with 12 bases lining up with TRBD2. The CDR3 consists of 15 residues. Unmatched junction bases numbered 5, after V lost 2 bases and J lost 6 bases. Germline CDR1 SGHTA, CDR2 FQGNSA. The CDR3 DNA reads as TGTGCCAGCAGCTTAAGCTCTAGCGGGAGGGGCGAGCAGTACTTC. Encoded protein: CASSLSSSGRGEQYF.